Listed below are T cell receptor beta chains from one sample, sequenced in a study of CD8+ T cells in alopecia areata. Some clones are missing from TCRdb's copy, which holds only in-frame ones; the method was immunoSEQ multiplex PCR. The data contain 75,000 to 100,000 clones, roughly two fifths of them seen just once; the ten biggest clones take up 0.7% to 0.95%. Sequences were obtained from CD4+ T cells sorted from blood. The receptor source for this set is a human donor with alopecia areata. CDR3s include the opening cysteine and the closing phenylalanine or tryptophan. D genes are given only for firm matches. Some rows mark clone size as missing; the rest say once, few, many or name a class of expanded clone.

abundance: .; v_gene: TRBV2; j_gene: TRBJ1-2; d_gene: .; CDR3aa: CASRAEGIYGYTF; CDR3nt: TGTGCCAGCAGGGCGGAGGGGATCTATGGCTACACCTTC
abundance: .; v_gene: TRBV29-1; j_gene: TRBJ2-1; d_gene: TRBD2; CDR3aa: CSVGTSGMDEQFF; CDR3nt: TGCAGCGTTGGGACTAGCGGGATGGATGAGCAGTTCTTC
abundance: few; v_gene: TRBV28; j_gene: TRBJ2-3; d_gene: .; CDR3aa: CASSSGGPSTDTQYF; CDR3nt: TGTGCCAGCAGTTCTGGCGGACCTAGCACAGATACGCAGTATTTT
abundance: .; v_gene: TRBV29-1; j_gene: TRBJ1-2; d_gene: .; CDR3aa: CSVEGQTESLNYGYTF; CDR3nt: TGCAGCGTTGAAGGACAGACAGAGTCTTTAAACTATGGCTACACCTTC
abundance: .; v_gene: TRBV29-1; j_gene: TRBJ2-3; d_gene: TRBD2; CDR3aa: CSVRGRHTDTQYF; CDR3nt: TGCAGCGTTCGCGGGAGGCACACAGATACGCAGTATTTT
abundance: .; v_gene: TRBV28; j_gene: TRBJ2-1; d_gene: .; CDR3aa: CASSLMGGSNYNEQFF; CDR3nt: TGTGCCAGCAGTTTAATGGGGGGTTCAAACTACAATGAGCAGTTCTTC
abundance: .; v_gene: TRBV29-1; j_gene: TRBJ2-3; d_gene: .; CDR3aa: CSVRRPLTDTQYF; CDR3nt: TGCAGCGTTAGGAGACCACTCACAGATACGCAGTATTTT
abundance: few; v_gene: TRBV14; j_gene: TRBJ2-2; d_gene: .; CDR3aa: CASSQVYWGQNTGELFF; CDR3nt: TGTGCCAGCAGCCAAGTGTACTGGGGCCAGAACACCGGGGAGCTGTTTTTT
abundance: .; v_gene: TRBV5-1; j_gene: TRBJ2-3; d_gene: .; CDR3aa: CASSLKDTQYF; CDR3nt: TGCGCCAGCAGCTTGAAAGATACGCAGTATTTT
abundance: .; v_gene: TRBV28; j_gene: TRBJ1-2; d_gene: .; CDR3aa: CASSLDRNYGYTF; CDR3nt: TGTGCCAGCAGTTTAGACCGTAACTATGGCTACACCTTC
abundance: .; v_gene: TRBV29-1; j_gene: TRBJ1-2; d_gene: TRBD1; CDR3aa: CSVDRDSLYGYTF; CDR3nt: TGCAGCGTTGACCGGGACAGCTTGTATGGCTACACCTTC
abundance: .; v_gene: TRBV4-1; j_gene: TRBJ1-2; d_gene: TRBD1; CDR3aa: CASSQEASGGFGYTF; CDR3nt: TGCGCCAGCAGCCAAGAGGCTTCAGGGGGCTTTGGCTACACCTTC
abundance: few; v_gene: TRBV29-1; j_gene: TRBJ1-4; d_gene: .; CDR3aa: CSASRATNEKLFF; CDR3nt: TGCAGCGCTTCCCGTGCAACTAATGAAAAACTGTTTTTT
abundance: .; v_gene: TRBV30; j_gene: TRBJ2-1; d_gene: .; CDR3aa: CAWSVFAGYNEQFF; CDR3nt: TGTGCCTGGAGTGTATTTGCGGGATACAATGAGCAGTTCTTC
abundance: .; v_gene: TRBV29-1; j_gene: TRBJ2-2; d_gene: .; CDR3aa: CSVDGSSRTGELFF; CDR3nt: TGCAGCGTTGATGGCAGCTCTAGGACCGGGGAGCTGTTTTTT
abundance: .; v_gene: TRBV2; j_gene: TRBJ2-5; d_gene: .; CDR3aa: CASRARSQETQYF; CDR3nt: TGTGCCAGCAGGGCCAGAAGCCAAGAGACCCAGTACTTC
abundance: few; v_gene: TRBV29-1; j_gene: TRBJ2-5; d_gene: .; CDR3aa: CSALLEETQYF; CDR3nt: TGCAGCGCCCTCTTGGAAGAGACCCAGTACTTC
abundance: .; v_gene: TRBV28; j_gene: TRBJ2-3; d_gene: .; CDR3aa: CASSFFGLGGGTDTQYF; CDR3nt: TGTGCCAGCAGTTTTTTTGGGTTAGGGGGGGGAACAGATACGCAGTATTTT
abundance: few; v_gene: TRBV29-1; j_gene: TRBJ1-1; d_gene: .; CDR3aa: CSTRGIAEAFF; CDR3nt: TGCAGCACCCGGGGGATTGCTGAAGCTTTCTTT
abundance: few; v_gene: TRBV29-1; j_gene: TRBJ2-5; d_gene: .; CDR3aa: CSSRDRERAYF; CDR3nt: TGCAGCTCAAGAGACAGGGAGCGGGCGTACTTC
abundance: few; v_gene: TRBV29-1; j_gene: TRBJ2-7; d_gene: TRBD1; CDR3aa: CSAIRTGSSYEQYF; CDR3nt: TGCAGCGCGATTAGGACAGGGAGCTCCTACGAGCAGTACTTC
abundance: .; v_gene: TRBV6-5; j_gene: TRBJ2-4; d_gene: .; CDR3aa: CASARGNIQYF; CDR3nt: TGTGCCAGTGCACGGGGAAACATTCAGTACTTC
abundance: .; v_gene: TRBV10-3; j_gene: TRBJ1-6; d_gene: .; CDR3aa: CAINEHPEANSPLHF; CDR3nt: TGTGCCATCAATGAGCATCCCGAGGCCAATTCACCCCTCCACTTT
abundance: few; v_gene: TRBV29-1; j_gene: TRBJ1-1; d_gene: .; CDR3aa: CSAGFMNTEAFF; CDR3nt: TGCAGCGCTGGTTTTATGAACACTGAAGCTTTCTTT
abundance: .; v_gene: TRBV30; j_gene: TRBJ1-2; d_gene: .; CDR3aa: CAWSGRNYGYTF; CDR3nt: TGTGCCTGGAGTGGGAGGAACTATGGCTACACCTTC
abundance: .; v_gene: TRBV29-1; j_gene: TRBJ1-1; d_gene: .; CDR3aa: CSAVNTEAFF; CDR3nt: TGCAGCGCCGTGAACACTGAAGCTTTCTTT
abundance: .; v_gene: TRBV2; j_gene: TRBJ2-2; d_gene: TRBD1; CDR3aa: CASSPGQGGTGELFF; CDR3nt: TGTGCCAGCAGTCCGGGACAGGGGGGCACCGGGGAGCTGTTTTTT
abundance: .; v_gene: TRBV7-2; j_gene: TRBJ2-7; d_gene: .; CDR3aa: CASSLKGRDYEQYF; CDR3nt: TGTGCCAGCAGCTTAAAAGGGCGGGATTACGAGCAGTACTTC
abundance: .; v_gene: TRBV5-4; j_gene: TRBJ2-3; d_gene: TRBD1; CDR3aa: CASSLVKGQGSDTQYF; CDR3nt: TGTGCCAGCAGCTTAGTAAAGGGACAGGGATCAGATACGCAGTATTTT
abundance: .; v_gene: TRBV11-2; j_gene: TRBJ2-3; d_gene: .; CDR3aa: CASSPSTDTQYF; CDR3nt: TGTGCCAGCAGCCCATCAACAGATACGCAGTATTTT
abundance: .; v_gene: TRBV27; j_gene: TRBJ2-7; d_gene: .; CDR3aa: CASSYQRNGPYEQYF; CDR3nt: TGTGCCAGCAGCTATCAGCGTAATGGACCCTACGAGCAGTACTTC
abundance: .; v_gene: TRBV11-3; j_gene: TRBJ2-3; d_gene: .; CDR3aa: CASSLVEQTQYF; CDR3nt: TGTGCCAGCAGCTTAGTGGAGCAAACGCAGTATTTT
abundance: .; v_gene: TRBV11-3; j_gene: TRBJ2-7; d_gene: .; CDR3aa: CASGLTGTSDEQYF; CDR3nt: TGTGCCAGCGGTCTCACCGGGACATCGGACGAGCAGTACTTC
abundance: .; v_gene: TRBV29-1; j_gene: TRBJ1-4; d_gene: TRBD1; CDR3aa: CSVKTGGNEKLFF; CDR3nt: TGCAGCGTCAAGACAGGGGGGAATGAAAAACTGTTTTTT
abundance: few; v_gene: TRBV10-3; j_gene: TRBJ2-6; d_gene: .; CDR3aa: CAISPSGANVLTF; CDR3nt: TGTGCCATCAGCCCCTCTGGGGCCAACGTCCTGACTTTC
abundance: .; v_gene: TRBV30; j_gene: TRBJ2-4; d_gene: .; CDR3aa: CASLDGNIQYF; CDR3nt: TGTGCCTCACTAGACGGAAACATTCAGTACTTC
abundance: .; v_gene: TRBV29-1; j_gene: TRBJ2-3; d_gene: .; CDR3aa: CSVEEGDTQYF; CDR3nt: TGCAGCGTTGAGGAGGGAGATACGCAGTATTTT
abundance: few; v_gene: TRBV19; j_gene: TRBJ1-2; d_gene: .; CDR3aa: CASTPPGKYGYTF; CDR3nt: TGTGCCAGTACCCCGCCTGGCAAGTATGGCTACACCTTC
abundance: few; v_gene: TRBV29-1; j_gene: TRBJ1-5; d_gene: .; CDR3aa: CSVEDLYSNQPQHF; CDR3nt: TGCAGCGTTGAAGATCTTTATAGCAATCAGCCCCAGCATTTT
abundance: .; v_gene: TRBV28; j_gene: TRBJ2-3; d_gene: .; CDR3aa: CASSYDREADTQYF; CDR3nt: TGTGCCAGCAGTTATGACAGGGAGGCAGATACGCAGTATTTT